These 32 T cell receptor beta chains share one sample of origin, sequenced in a study of vaccination effects on CD4 cells after COVID-19. After expansion with viral peptide pools in the ViraFEST assay, antigen-specific CD4+ T cells were sequenced. Once cultured for 10 days, the cells underwent separation to obtain CD4+ T cells. Nucleocapsid antibodies stayed negative before and after vaccination, showing no earlier SARS-CoV-2 infection. Profiling relied on immunoSEQ multiplex PCR, and the TCRdb table lists in-frame clones only, not all of them. Of fewer than 30,000 clones listed, 70% to 80% were seen once; the top ten hold around 30%. These receptors lack a known antigen. This material consisted of CD4+ T cells from PBMCs cultured with SARS-CoV-2 spike peptides, taken before COVID-19 vaccination. These receptors all stem from a human donor who received a COVID-19 vaccine.

The chain joins TRBV30 to TRBJ2-2; TRBD2 matches 10 bases. CDR3 length: 15 residues. The V segment lost 0 bases and the J segment 8 bases; nucleotides outside the gene matches: 6. The germline V gene encodes CDR1 GTSNPN and CDR2 SVGIG (reference sequence). The CDR3 sequence: CAWSVRLAGEGELFF. For the CDR3, the DNA is TGTGCCTGGAGTGTACGTCTAGCGGGGGAGGGGGAGCTGTTTTTT.

The chain uses TRBV3-1 (or the pseudogene TRBV3-2) and TRBJ1-2; perhaps TRBD1 as D (6 bases). Germline CDR1 is LGHDT and CDR2 is YNNKEL (reference sequence). The length of the CDR3 is 15 residues. CDR3 DNA: TGTGCGGCGGGGGGCCCCTCCCCCGGGGGGCATGGCTACACCTTC. As protein: CAAGGPSPGGHGYTF.

The chain recombines TRBV6-5 with TRBJ1-4, with TRBD1 matching 8 bases. Germline V gene sequence: CDR1 MNHEY, CDR2 SVGAGI. The CDR3 is made up of 13 amino acids. With 6 bases clipped from V and 6 bases from J, the junction kept 3 bases outside the gene matches. The CDR3 DNA is TGTGCCAGCAGGGACAGGGTTGATGAAAAACTGTTTTTT. Protein product: CASRDRVDEKLFF.

The rearrangement links TRBV6-5 to TRBJ1-2; D might be TRBD1 (6 bases). This CDR3 contains 13 residues. The germline gives CDR1 MNHEY, CDR2 SVGAGI. The V gene lost 5 bases and the J gene lost 6 bases, with 13 bases spanning the gap. This chain's CDR3 is CASSTRGENGYTF. CDR3 nucleotides: TGTGCCAGCAGTACCAGGGGTGAGAATGGCTACACCTTC.

The V call is TRBV10-3, the J call TRBJ1-6; 8 bases match TRBD1. Unmatched junction bases numbered 12, after V lost 4 bases and J lost 7 bases. CDR1 ENHRY and CDR2 SYGVKD come from the germline V gene. CDR3 length equals 17 residues. The CDR3 DNA follows: TGTGCCATCAGTGGCCTCACCACACAGGGGGGAAATTCACCCCTCCACTTT. Residues: CAISGLTTQGGNSPLHF.

This clone was seen once. This chain links TRBV3-1 (or the pseudogene TRBV3-2) with TRBJ1-2; no reliable D call. Germline V gene lookup returns CDR1 LGHDT and CDR2 YNNKEL (reference sequence). The germline V and J ends were trimmed by 2 bases and 4 bases, with 8 bases remaining between them. This CDR3 has 13 residues. The CDR3, as DNA: TGTGCCAGCAGCCAAAGTGATATCTATGGCTACACCTTC. This codes for CASSQSDIYGYTF.

V usage is TRBV27 and J usage is TRBJ1-2; 9 bases fit TRBD1. The CDR3 sequence is 13 residues long. Germline values: CDR1 MNHEY, CDR2 SMNVEV (reference sequence). After removal of 5 bases from V and 7 bases from J, the junction contained 5 bases not matched to a gene. This CDR3 is CASSQQGAGGYTF. The CDR3 nucleotides read TGTGCCAGCAGTCAACAGGGGGCTGGTGGCTACACCTTC.

This clone has just a few counts. This chain connects TRBV19 to TRBJ1-6, with D tentatively TRBD1 (6 bases). Trimming shortened V by 4 bases and J by 10 bases, and 11 bases separated the two germline ends. In germline, CDR1 is LNHDA, CDR2 SQIVND (reference sequence). The CDR3 loop spans 13 amino acids. This CDR3 reads CASSTGATSPLHF. The CDR3 region has the DNA TGTGCCAGTAGTACGGGGGCCACCTCACCCCTCCACTTT.

This chain links TRBV7-2 with TRBJ2-2; D is perhaps TRBD2 (7 bases). CDR3 size: 16 residues. Germline CDR1 SGHTA, CDR2 FQGNSA. The germline V and J ends were trimmed by 2 bases and 7 bases, with 17 bases remaining between them. CDR3 DNA: TGTGCCAGCAGCTTAAGGGCGGGGGCCGAGGTCGGGGAGCTGTTTTTT. Translated, it gives CASSLRAGAEVGELFF.

V gene TRBV6-5 combines with J gene TRBJ2-6; no firm D call. The CDR3 spans 15 residues. V lost 1 base and J 1 base, leaving 5 bases between the germline ends. CDR1 MNHEY and CDR2 SVGAGI come from the germline V gene. Here the CDR3 DNA reads TGTGCCAGCAGTTACTGGTCATCTGGGGCCAACGTCCTGACTTTC. Its protein is CASSYWSSGANVLTF.

This sequence joins TRBV9 and TRBJ1-6; D might be TRBD1 (6 bases). Trimming stripped 0 bases from V and 9 bases from J, with 19 bases between. CDR1 is SGDLS and CDR2 is YYNGEE in the germline V gene. The CDR3 is 17 amino acids. CDR3 loop: CASSVGRGARESSPLHF. The CDR3 DNA follows: TGTGCCAGCAGCGTAGGGCGGGGGGCGAGGGAAAGTTCACCCCTCCACTTT.

The CDR3 here is CASSLSGQAPGGYTF. The CDR3 nucleotides read TGTGCCAGCAGCTTGAGCGGACAGGCCCCTGGGGGCTACACCTTC. The chain carries TRBV5-4 and TRBJ1-2; 7 bases agree with TRBD1. This CDR3 contains 15 residues. With V trimmed by 1 base and J by 8 bases, 11 bases remained unmatched. Germline assignment: CDR1 SGHNT and CDR2 YYREEE (reference sequence).

This sequence joins TRBV27 and TRBJ1-2, with 8 nucleotides matching TRBD1. The V gene end was trimmed by 5 bases and the J gene end by 4 bases; junction bases not matched to a gene: 18. In germline, CDR1 is MNHEY, CDR2 SMNVEV (reference sequence). This CDR3 is 18 amino acids long. The CDR3 DNA is TGTGCCAGCAGTCCCCGGACAGGGATCCGCCCTATTGGCTATGGCTACACCTTC. Translated, it gives CASSPRTGIRPIGYGYTF.

This clone has more than one count but fewer than ten. J is TRBJ2-3 and V is TRBV6-4; 7 bases line up with TRBD2. V was pared by 5 bases and J by 1 base, with 6 bases of the junction left unmatched. The length of the CDR3 is 15 residues. Germline V gene sequence: CDR1 MRHNA, CDR2 SNTAGT. CDR3 in DNA: TGTGCCAGCAGTCTACTAGCGATAGGCACAGATACGCAGTATTTT. It translates to CASSLLAIGTDTQYF.

The genes are TRBV7-2 and TRBJ2-5; TRBD1 aligns across 7 bases. The germline gives CDR1 SGHTA, CDR2 FQGNSA. Germline trimming cut 4 bases from V and 7 bases from J; bases unmatched to any gene: 9. The length of the CDR3 is 14 residues. Here the CDR3 reads CASSSQTGQGTQYF. The CDR3 DNA reads as TGTGCCAGCAGCTCGCAGACAGGGCAGGGGACCCAGTACTTC.

The genes are TRBV5-1 and TRBJ1-1, with D perhaps TRBD1 (6 bases). Germline-derived CDR1 and CDR2 are SGHRS and YFSETQ. Trimming removed 1 base at V and 3 bases at J, with 16 bases between. The CDR3 loop spans 16 amino acids. DNA for the CDR3: TGCGCCAGCAGCTTGTGGGGGGCAGACCAATACACTGAAGCTTTCTTT. This sequence encodes CASSLWGADQYTEAFF. Together with reference TRBV5-1 and TRBJ1-1, the CDR3 gives the full variable domain: KAGVTQTPRYLIKTRGQQVTLSCSPISGHRSVSWYQQTPGQGLQFLFEYFSETQRNKGNFPGRFSGRQFSNSRSEMNVSTLELGDSALYLCASSLWGADQYTEAFFGQGTRLTVV.

This rearrangement joins TRBV19 to TRBJ1-2; 7 positions agree with TRBD1. The CDR3 contains 14 residues. Germline V gene data show CDR1 as LNHDA and CDR2 as SQIVND (reference sequence). V lost 4 bases, J lost 4 bases, and 6 bases stayed unmatched. This CDR3 reads CASSTPGQIYGYTF. CDR3 nucleotides: TGTGCCAGTAGTACACCGGGACAGATCTATGGCTACACCTTC.

The chain combines TRBV6-5 with TRBJ2-7, with a tentative D call TRBD1 (6 bases). The CDR3 has 16 amino acids. Trimming removed 2 bases from V and 1 base from J, with 15 bases in between. Looked up from germline, CDR1 is MNHEY and CDR2 is SVGAGI. CDR3 nucleotides: TGTGCCAGCAGTTACGGTCTGACAGGTGGGTCCTACGAGCAGTACTTC. It yields the protein CASSYGLTGGSYEQYF.

This chain uses TRBV5-1 with TRBJ1-1; TRBD1 aligns across 8 bases. Germline CDR1 SGHRS, CDR2 YFSETQ. The CDR3 has 15 residues. V was pared by 4 bases and J by 1 base, with 6 bases of the junction left unmatched. This chain's CDR3 is CASSVRGRGNTEAFF. The CDR3 region has the DNA TGCGCCAGCAGCGTCAGGGGGCGCGGGAACACTGAAGCTTTCTTT.

The chain couples TRBV7-9 to TRBJ2-5; 7 bases fit TRBD1. Trimming at V came to 2 bases and at J to 5 bases, leaving 8 bases not matched to a gene. CDR3 size: 15 residues. CDR1 is SEHNR and CDR2 is FQNEAQ in the germline V gene (reference sequence). This CDR3 reads CASSLTGVLQETQYF. Written as DNA, the CDR3 is TGTGCCAGCAGCTTAACAGGGGTACTTCAGGAGACCCAGTACTTC. Based on the CDR3 plus reference TRBV7-9 and TRBJ2-5, the full variable domain is DTGVSQNPRHKITKRGQNVTFRCDPISEHNRLYWYRQTLGQGPEFLTYFQNEAQLEKSRLLSDRFSAERPKGSFSTLEIQRTEQGDSAMYLCASSLTGVLQETQYFGPGTRLLVL.

The chain is built from TRBV5-1 and TRBJ1-2, with D tentatively TRBD1 (6 bases). The CDR3 contains 14 residues. Trimming removed 2 bases at V and 0 bases at J, with 8 bases between. CDR1 is SGHRS and CDR2 is YFSETQ in the germline V gene. The CDR3 DNA reads as TGCGCCAGCAGCTTACAGGGACCTAACTATGGCTACACCTTC. It encodes CASSLQGPNYGYTF.

The chain combines TRBV6-2 or TRBV6-3 with TRBJ2-1; 14 bases align to TRBD2. Germline CDR1 MNHEY, CDR2 SVGEGT. Trimming took 5 bases from V and 9 from J; bases not matched to a gene: 6. This CDR3 has 15 amino acids. The CDR3 DNA reads TGTGCCAGCAGTGGGGGACTAGCGGGAGTAGGTGAGCAGTTCTTC. Translating it yields CASSGGLAGVGEQFF.

This clone was picked up a small number of times. V is TRBV15 and J is TRBJ1-3, with 10 positions matching TRBD1. The germline V gene encodes CDR1 LNHNV and CDR2 YYDKDF (reference sequence). Trimming removed 3 bases from V and 4 bases from J; junction bases left unmatched: 3. The CDR3 runs to 15 residues. CDR3 in amino acids: CATSRDRGSGNTIYF. The CDR3 DNA reads as TGTGCCACCAGCAGGGACAGGGGGTCAGGAAACACCATATATTTT.

The gene calls are TRBV18 and TRBJ1-4; TRBD1 agrees at 7 bases. J lost 4 bases, V lost 4 bases, and 6 bases had no gene match. Germline-derived CDR1 and CDR2 are KGHSH and LQKENI. There are 15 residues in the CDR3. The chain's CDR3 is CASSLRTGGNEKLFF. The CDR3 DNA sequence: TGTGCCAGCTCACTAAGGACAGGTGGTAATGAAAAACTGTTTTTT.

The chain recombines TRBV28 with TRBJ1-1; D remains unclear. This CDR3 is built from 15 residues. In germline, CDR1 is MDHEN, CDR2 SYDVKM. Trimming took off 6 bases at V and 1 base at J, with 15 bases between the two ends. CDR3 nucleotide sequence: TGTGCCAGCAGCCCAAGCGGGGTGGGGAACACTGAAGCTTTCTTT. This encodes CASSPSGVGNTEAFF.

This sequence joins TRBV2 and TRBJ1-2; maybe TRBD1 (5 bases). Germline assignment: CDR1 SNHLY and CDR2 FYNNEI. There are 15 residues in the CDR3. V was clipped by 2 bases and J by 4 bases, with 14 bases between them. CDR3 protein: CASSEYRGGTYGYTF. CDR3 bases: TGTGCCAGCAGTGAATACCGGGGAGGGACCTATGGCTACACCTTC.

The rearrangement links TRBV6-5 to TRBJ2-5; D remains ambiguous. This CDR3 is 13 amino acids long. In germline, CDR1 is MNHEY, CDR2 SVGAGI. Trimming cost V 2 bases and J 4 bases, with 8 bases left between them. The CDR3 region has the DNA TGTGCCAGCAGTTACGCCGACGGAGAGACCCAGTACTTC. This gives the protein CASSYADGETQYF.

This clone was recorded a few times. V gene TRBV28 combines with J gene TRBJ1-1; no clear D. Per the germline V gene, CDR1 is MDHEN and CDR2 is SYDVKM. This CDR3 has 12 amino acids. Deletions cut 5 bases from V and 6 bases from J, with 10 bases between. CDR3 residues: CASSPRGSEAFF. In DNA form, the CDR3 reads TGTGCCAGCAGTCCGAGAGGCTCTGAAGCTTTCTTT.

This clone was observed a single time. The DNA of the CDR3 is TGCGCCAGCAGCCGTGGACACTCTGGGGCCAACGTCCTGACTTTC. It codes for CASSRGHSGANVLTF. The rearrangement joins TRBV4-1 to TRBJ2-6; D is perhaps TRBD1 (5 bases). Germline V CDR1 and CDR2: MGHRA, YSYEKL. Between the trimmed V and J ends, which lost 4 bases and 0 bases, there was a span of 7 bases. This CDR3 comprises 15 residues.

The J gene is TRBJ2-3, the V gene TRBV3-1 (or the pseudogene TRBV3-2); TRBD2 agrees at 10 bases. Germline V gene sequence: CDR1 LGHDT, CDR2 YNNKEL (reference sequence). The CDR3 loop spans 15 amino acids. After removal of 6 bases from V and 1 base from J, the junction contained 4 bases not matched to a gene. The chain's CDR3 is CASRPGTSGTDTQYF. The DNA of the CDR3 is TGTGCCAGCAGACCCGGGACTAGCGGCACAGATACGCAGTATTTT.

The J gene is TRBJ2-5, the V gene TRBV5-1; D could derive from TRBD1 or TRBD2 (6 bases each). Germline V gene sequence: CDR1 SGHRS, CDR2 YFSETQ. This CDR3 is built from 14 residues. Trimming removed 4 bases from V and 1 base from J, with 11 bases in between. The CDR3 nucleotides read TGCGCCAGCAGCCCTCGGGGGCCCCAAGAGACCCAGTACTTC. It translates to CASSPRGPQETQYF.

This clone has more than one count but fewer than ten. The CDR3 coding sequence is TGTGCCAGCAGTGAGTTGGAGCTCTTCGAGCAGTACTTC. Its translation: CASSELELFEQYF. V is TRBV2 and J is TRBJ2-7; D is unresolved. Germline-derived CDR1 and CDR2 are SNHLY and FYNNEI. The CDR3 covers 13 residues. Between the trimmed V and J ends, which lost 3 bases and 6 bases, there was a span of 12 bases.